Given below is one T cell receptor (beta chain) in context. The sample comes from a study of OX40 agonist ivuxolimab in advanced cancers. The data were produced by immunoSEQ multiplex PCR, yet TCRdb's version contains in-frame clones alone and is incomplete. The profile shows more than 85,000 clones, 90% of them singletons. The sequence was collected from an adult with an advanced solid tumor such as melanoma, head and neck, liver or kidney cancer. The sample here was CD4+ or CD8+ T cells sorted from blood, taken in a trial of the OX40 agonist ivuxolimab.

The CDR3 loop reads CASSLRGRPPDTQYF. CDR3 DNA: TGCGCCAGCAGCTTAAGGGGGCGGCCGCCAGATACGCAGTATTTT. The chain carries TRBV5-1 and TRBJ2-3; 7 bases agree with TRBD1. The CDR3 is 15 residues long. The ends lost 2 bases at V and 4 bases at J; junction bases unmatched: 7. Germline V lookup: CDR1 SGHRS, CDR2 YFSETQ.